The rows below give T cell receptor beta chains drawn from one sample of a study of T cells expressing NK-cell markers. TCRdb re-called the 5' RACE reads; every CDR3 protein appears as one record, without DNA. The sample has 400,000 to 450,000 distinct CDR3 sequences. Sequenced sample: blood T cells: a sorted CD56 or NKG2C T cell subset, CD4+ or CD8+ T cells, or bulk PBMC T cells (not recorded which). The receptor source for this set is a woman between 18 and 69 years old in good health. Both conserved end residues are part of each CDR3. Each record gives: V gene, J gene, CDR3 protein.

>TRBV20-1|TRBJ2-7
CSALGGGSYEQYF
>TRBV20-1|TRBJ2-1
CSARDRVGEQFF
>TRBV25-1|TRBJ1-3
CASNDRVTSSGNTIYF
>TRBV29-1|TRBJ2-7
CSAQIGQSSKQYF
>TRBV20-1|TRBJ2-7
CCHGRGKDEQYF
>TRBV12-3/TRBV12-4|TRBJ1-2
CASSWGDGYTF
>TRBV3-1|TRBJ2-5
CASSQVGGQTQYF
>TRBV4-3|TRBJ2-3
CASSHLTSAVSDTQYF
>TRBV20-1|TRBJ2-1
CSARTLAGGAYNEQFF
>TRBV7-3|TRBJ2-1
CASSFRPQRWDEQFF
>TRBV12-3/TRBV12-4|TRBJ2-1
CASSLPGSSYNEQFF
>TRBV19|TRBJ2-1
CASSQTSGRPQFF
>TRBV5-1|TRBJ2-2
CASSMGGAANGELFF
>TRBV12-3/TRBV12-4|TRBJ1-1
CASYNPGAGRVTAFF
>TRBV5-1|TRBJ1-4
CASSKTGAPTNEKLFF
>TRBV6-2/TRBV6-3|TRBJ1-1
CATRDRGTNTEAFF
>TRBV6-2/TRBV6-3|TRBJ2-1
CASSYYQQDEQFF
>TRBV12-3/TRBV12-4|TRBJ1-1
CASSDTGGGAEAFF
>TRBV29-1|TRBJ2-7
CSVEDRRGTYEQYF
>TRBV27|TRBJ2-3
CASSMIQGADTQYF
>TRBV4-3|TRBJ1-3
CASTPGRAGNTIYF
>TRBV20-1|TRBJ2-7
CSARSSTYEQYF
>TRBV20-1|TRBJ1-4
CSARPHRDPANEKLFF
>TRBV24-1|TRBJ1-2
CATSVGNYGYTF
>TRBV7-8|TRBJ2-7
CASSPGVVGSYEQYF
>TRBV25-1|TRBJ2-7
CASSDLGTSGKLYF
>TRBV5-6|TRBJ1-2
CASSLRAASYGYTF
>TRBV5-6|TRBJ2-3
CASRGRGRATDTQYF